This TCR beta chain was sequenced in a study of regulatory T cells in long-lasting Graves disease. Turning to the study itself: Patients newly diagnosed with Graves' had been on antithyroid drugs for under 3 months. Overall study findings and caveats: Favored usage of TRBV28, TRBJ1-2 and TRBJ2-5 was recorded in persistent disease.

Documented time point: newly diagnosed GD, antithyroid drugs for less than 3 months. PBMC RNA was the source of the TCR library. Both iRepertoire HTBI primers and Arm-PCR of CDR3 regions were used to build the TCR beta libraries. TCRdb ran MiXCR on the multiplex PCR reads and lists one entry per CDR3 protein. The sample consists of about 620,000 distinct CDR3 sequences, roughly 15% of them appearing once. Turning to this clonotype: Antigen: not known.

The germline CDR1 and CDR2 sequences are SGHVS and FQNEAQ. Trimming pared 1 base from V and 6 bases from J, leaving 10 bases between. This CDR3 spans 14 amino acids. The sample was also reused in another study, on T cells in Graves' hyperthyroidism and ophthalmopathy.

The V and J genes are TRBV7-8 and TRBJ2-4; weak D call: TRBD1 (6 bases). The sequence was collected from a woman in her thirties with Graves disease. The sequenced sample was peripheral blood mononuclear cells (PBMCs), obtained at new diagnosis, from a patient treated with antithyroid drugs. CDR3 in amino acids: CASSLEGVRNIQYF. The DNA for the CDR3 is TGTGCCAGCAGCTTAGAGGGGGTTAGAAACATTCAGTACTTC.